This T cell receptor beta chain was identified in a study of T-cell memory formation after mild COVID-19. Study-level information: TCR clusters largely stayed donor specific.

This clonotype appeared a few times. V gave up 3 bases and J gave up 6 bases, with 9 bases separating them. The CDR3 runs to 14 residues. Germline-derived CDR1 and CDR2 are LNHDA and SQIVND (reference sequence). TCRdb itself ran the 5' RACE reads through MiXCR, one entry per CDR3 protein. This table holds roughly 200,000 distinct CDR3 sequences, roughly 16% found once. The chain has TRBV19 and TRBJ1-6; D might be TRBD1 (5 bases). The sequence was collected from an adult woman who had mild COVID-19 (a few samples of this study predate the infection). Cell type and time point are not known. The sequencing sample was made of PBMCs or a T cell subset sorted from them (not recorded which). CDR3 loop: CASSMGQSNSPLHF. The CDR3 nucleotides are TGTGCCAGTAGTATGGGGCAGAGTAATTCACCCCTCCACTTT.